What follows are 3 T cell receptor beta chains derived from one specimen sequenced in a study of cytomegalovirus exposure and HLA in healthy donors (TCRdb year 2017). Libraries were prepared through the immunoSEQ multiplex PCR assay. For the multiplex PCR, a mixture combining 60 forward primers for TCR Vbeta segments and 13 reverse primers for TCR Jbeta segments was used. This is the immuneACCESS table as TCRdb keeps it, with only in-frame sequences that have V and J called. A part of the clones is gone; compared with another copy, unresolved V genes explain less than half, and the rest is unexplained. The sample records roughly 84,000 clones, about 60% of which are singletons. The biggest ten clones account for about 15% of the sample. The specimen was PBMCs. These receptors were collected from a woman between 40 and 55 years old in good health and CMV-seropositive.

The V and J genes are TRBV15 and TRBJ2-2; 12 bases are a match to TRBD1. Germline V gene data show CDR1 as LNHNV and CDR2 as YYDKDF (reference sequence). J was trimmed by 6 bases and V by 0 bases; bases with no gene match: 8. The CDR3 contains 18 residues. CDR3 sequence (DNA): TGTGCCACCAGCAGAGATCGGAGGGACAGGGGGCAATCCGGGGAGCTGTTTTTT. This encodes CATSRDRRDRGQSGELFF. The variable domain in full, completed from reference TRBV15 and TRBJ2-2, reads DAMVIQNPRYQVTQFGKPVTLSCSQTLNHNVMYWYQQKSSQAPKLLFHYYDKDFNNEADTPDNFQSRRPNTSFCFLDIRSPGLGDTAMYLCATSRDRRDRGQSGELFFGEGSRLTVL.

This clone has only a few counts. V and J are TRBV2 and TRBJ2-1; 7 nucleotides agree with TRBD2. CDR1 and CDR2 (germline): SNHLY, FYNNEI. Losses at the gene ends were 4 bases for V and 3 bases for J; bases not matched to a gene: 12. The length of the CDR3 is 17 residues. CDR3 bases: TGTGCCAGCAGTGCAAGCTCGAGCGGGATTCTCTACAATGAGCAGTTCTTC. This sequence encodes CASSASSSGILYNEQFF.

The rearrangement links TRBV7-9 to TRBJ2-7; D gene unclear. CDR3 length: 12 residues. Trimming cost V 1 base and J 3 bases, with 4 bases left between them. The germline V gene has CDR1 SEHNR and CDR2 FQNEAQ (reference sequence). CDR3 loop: CASSLGDYEQYF. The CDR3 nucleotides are TGTGCCAGCAGCTTAGGAGACTACGAGCAGTACTTC. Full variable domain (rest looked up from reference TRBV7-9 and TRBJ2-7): DTGVSQNPRHKITKRGQNVTFRCDPISEHNRLYWYRQTLGQGPEFLTYFQNEAQLEKSRLLSDRFSAERPKGSFSTLEIQRTEQGDSAMYLCASSLGDYEQYFGPGTRLTVT.